This T cell receptor (beta chain) was sequenced in a study of blood T cell repertoires in COVID-19. Looking at the study overall: Sites across the United States, Italy and Spain contributed samples from acute and convalescent COVID-19. PBMCs, B-cell-depleted T cells, or T cells provided the cDNA or gDNA that made up the material.

Methods used by the authors: Counts of nucleated cells, estimated from reference gene primer amplification, were obtained. The repertoire was sequenced with immunoSEQ multiplex PCR; TCRdb's copy has only in-frame clones and lacks some. The V and J calls and clone size are taken from that table; D and trimming were inferred from the DNA. The sample includes 200,000 or so clones, 70% to 85% of them seen just once. Germline V gives CDR1 SNHLY, CDR2 FYNNEI. The CDR3 consists of 13 residues. V lost 9 bases and J lost 5; bases outside the gene matches: 9. The TCR was taken from a human donor with acute or convalescent COVID-19. The donor label of this sample is uncertain. What was sequenced was peripheral blood. The chain has TRBV2 and TRBJ2-5, with TRBD2 matching 7 bases. CDR3 nucleotides: TGTGCCAGTCTAGCGGAGGAGAGGGAGACCCAGTACTTC. Protein: CASLAEERETQYF.